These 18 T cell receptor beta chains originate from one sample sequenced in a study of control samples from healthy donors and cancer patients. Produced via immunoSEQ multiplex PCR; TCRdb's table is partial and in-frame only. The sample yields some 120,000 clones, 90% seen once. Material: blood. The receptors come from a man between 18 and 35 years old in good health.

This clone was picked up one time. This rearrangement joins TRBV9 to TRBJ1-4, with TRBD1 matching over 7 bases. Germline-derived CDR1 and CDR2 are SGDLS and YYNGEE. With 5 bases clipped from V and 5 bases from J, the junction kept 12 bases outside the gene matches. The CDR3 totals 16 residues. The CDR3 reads CASREPSGTENEKLFF. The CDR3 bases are TGTGCCAGCAGGGAACCCTCCGGGACAGAGAATGAAAAACTGTTTTTT.

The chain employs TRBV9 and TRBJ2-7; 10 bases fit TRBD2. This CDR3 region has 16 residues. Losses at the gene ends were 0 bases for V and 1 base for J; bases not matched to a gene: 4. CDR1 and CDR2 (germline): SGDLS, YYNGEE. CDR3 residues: CASSVGPSGGSYEQYF. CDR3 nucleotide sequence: TGTGCCAGCAGCGTAGGGCCTAGCGGGGGTTCCTACGAGCAGTACTTC.

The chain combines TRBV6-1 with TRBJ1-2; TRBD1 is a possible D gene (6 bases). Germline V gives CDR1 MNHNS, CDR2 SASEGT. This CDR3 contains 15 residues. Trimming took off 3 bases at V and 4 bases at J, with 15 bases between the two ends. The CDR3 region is CASSEGAGGGYGYTF. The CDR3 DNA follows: TGTGCCAGCAGTGAGGGGGCCGGGGGAGGCTATGGCTACACCTTC.

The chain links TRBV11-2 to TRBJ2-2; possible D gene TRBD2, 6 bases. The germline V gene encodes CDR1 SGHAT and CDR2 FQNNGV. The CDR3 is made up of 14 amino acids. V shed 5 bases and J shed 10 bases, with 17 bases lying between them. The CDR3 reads CASSVSPGSEELFF. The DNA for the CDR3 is TGTGCCAGCAGCGTCTCGCCCGGGAGTGAGGAGCTGTTTTTT.

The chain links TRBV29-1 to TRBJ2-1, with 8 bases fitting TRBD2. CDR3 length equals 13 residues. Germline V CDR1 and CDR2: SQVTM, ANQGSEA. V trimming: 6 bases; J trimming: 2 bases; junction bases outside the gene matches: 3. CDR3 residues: CSVAGVAYNEQFF. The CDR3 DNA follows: TGCAGCGTAGCGGGGGTAGCCTACAATGAGCAGTTCTTC.

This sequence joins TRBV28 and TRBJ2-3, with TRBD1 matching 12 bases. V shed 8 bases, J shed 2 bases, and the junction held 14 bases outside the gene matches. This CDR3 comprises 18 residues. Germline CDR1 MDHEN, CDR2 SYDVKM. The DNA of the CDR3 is TGTGCCAGCTTCTCGGGACAGGGGGCGATTGGGGTCACAGATACGCAGTATTTT. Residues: CASFSGQGAIGVTDTQYF.

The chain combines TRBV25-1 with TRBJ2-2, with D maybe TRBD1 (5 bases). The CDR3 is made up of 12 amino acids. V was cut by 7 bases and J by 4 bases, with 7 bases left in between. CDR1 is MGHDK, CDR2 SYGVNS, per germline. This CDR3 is CASTRGTGELFF. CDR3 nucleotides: TGTGCCAGCACAAGGGGCACCGGGGAGCTGTTTTTT.

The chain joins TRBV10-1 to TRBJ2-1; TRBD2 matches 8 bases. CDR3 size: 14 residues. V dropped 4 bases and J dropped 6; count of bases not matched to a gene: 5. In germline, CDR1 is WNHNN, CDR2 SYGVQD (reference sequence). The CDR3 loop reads CASSGGTRFNEQFF. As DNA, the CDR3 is TGCGCCAGCAGTGGGGGGACTAGATTCAATGAGCAGTTCTTC.

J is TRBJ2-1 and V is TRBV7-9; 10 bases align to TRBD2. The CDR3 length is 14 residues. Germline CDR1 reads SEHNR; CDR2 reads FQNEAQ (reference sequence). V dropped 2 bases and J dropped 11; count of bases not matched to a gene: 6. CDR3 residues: CASSLLELAGKQFF. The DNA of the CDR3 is TGTGCCAGCAGCTTACTGGAACTAGCGGGGAAGCAGTTCTTC.

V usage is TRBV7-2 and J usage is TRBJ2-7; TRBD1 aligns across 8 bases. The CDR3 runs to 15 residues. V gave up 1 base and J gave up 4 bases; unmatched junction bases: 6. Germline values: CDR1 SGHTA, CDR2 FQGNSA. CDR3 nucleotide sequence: TGTGCCAGCAGCTTAGTATGGGACAGGCCTTACGAGCAGTACTTC. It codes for CASSLVWDRPYEQYF.

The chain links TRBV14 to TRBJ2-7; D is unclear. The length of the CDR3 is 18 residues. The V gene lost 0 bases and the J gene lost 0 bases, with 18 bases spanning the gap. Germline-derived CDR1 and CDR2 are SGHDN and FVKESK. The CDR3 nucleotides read TGTGCCAGCAGCCAAGATGTTGAGGCGCGCTATAGCTCCTACGAGCAGTACGTC. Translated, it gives CASSQDVEARYSSYEQYV.

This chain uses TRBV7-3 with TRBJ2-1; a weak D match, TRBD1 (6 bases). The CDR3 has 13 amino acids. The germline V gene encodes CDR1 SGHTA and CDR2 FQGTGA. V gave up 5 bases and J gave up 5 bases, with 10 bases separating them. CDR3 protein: CASSTGQNNEQFF. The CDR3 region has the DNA TGTGCCAGCAGCACGGGACAAAACAATGAGCAGTTCTTC.

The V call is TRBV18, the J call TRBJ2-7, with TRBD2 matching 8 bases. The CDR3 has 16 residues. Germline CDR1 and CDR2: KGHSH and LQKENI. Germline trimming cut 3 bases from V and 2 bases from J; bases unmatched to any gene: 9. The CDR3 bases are TGTGCCAGCTCACCCCCCTTCGGGGGGGGGACCTACGAGCAGTACTTC. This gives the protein CASSPPFGGGTYEQYF.

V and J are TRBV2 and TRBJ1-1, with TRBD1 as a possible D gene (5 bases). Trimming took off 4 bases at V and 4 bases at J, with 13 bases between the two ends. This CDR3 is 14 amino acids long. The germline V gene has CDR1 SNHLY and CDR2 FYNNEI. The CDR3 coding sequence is TGTGCCAGCAGTGTGGGACCAGGGCCCACTGAAGCTTTCTTT. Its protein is CASSVGPGPTEAFF.

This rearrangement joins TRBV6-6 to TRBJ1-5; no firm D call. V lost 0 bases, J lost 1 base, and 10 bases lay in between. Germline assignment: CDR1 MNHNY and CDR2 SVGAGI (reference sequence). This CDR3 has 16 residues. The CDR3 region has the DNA TGTGCCAGCAGTTACTCTAATCGCGCGAGCAATCAGCCCCAGCATTTT. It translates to CASSYSNRASNQPQHF.

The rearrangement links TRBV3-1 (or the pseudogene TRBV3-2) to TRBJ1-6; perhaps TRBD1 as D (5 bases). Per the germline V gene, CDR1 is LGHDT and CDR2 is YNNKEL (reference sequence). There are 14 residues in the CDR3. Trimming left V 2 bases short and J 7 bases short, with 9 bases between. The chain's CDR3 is CASSQQGDNSPLHF. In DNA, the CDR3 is TGTGCCAGCAGCCAACAAGGGGACAATTCACCCCTCCACTTT.

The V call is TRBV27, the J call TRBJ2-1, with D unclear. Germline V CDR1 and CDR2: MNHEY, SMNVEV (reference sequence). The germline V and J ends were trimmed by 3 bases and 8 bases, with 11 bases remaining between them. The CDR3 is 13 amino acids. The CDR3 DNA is TGTGCCAGCAGTTTGCCCGCCTTGGATGAGCAGTTCTTC. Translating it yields CASSLPALDEQFF.

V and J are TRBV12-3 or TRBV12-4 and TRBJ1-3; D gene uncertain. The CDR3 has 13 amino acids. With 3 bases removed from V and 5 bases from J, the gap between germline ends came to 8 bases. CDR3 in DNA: TGTGCCAGCAGTTTCTCAAGGAGAAACACCATATATTTT. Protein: CASSFSRRNTIYF.